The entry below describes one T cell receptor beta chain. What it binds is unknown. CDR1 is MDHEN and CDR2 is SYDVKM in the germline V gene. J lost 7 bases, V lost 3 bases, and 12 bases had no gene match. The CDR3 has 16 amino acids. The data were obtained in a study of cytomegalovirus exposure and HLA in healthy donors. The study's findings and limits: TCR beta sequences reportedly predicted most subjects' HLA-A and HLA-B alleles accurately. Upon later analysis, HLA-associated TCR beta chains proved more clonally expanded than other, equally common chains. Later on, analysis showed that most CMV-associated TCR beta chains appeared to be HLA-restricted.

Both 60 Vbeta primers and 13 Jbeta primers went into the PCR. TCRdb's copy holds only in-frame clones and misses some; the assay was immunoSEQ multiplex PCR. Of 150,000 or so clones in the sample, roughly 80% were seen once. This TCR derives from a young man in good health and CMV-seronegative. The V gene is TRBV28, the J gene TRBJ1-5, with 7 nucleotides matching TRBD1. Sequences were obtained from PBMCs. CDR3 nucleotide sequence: TGTGCCAGCAGTTTCCTAAGACAGGGAAGAGGACAGCCCCAGCATTTT. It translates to CASSFLRQGRGQPQHF.